Listed below are T cell receptor beta chains from one sample, sequenced in a study of beta chain features in type 1 diabetes. Generated by immunoSEQ multiplex PCR, the TCRdb table keeps only in-frame clones and is missing some. In the table there are under 850,000 clones, 13% of which are singletons. Sequencing used naive CD4+ T cells from blood. These receptors originate from a man aged 18-30 years with type 1 diabetes. Both conserved end residues are part of each CDR3. A D gene is named only where the DNA matches it firmly. A row's size may be missing; if present it is once, few, many or a size class.

clone size,CDR3 length,D gene,J gene,V gene,CDR3 DNA,CDR3 protein
NA,16,NA,TRBJ2-1,TRBV19,TGTGCCAGTAAATTGACACTTGATAACTTTTACAATGAGCAGTTCTTC,CASKLTLDNFYNEQFF
NA,17,TRBD2,TRBJ2-7,TRBV4-1,TGCGCCAGCAGCCAAGGTTCTAGCGGGGGGCGAACCTACGAGCAGTACTTC,CASSQGSSGGRTYEQYF
NA,12,NA,TRBJ2-5,TRBV7-9,TGTGCCAGCAACCCGTACCAAGAGACCCAGTACTTC,CASNPYQETQYF
few,12,NA,TRBJ1-1,TRBV10-3,TGTGCCATCAGTGAGTCGCCAGGGTTTGCTTTCTTT,CAISESPGFAFF
few,18,NA,TRBJ1-5,TRBV30,TGTGCCTCTCCTTCTCCCGAACAGGGAGGCTATAGCAATCAGCCCCAGCATTTT,CASPSPEQGGYSNQPQHF
NA,14,NA,TRBJ2-7,TRBV14,TGTGCCAGCAGCCAAGATTTGTCTTCCCACGAGCAGTACTTC,CASSQDLSSHEQYF
NA,15,TRBD2,TRBJ2-2,TRBV7-6,TGTGCCAGCAGCGGCGGGGGGCCGAGTACCGGGGAGCTGTTTTTT,CASSGGGPSTGELFF
NA,13,NA,TRBJ1-1,TRBV7-9,TGTGCCAGCCGCCCCTTGGATAACACTGAAGCTTTCTTT,CASRPLDNTEAFF
few,15,NA,TRBJ1-1,TRBV6-1,TGTGCCAGCAGTGAAGTGGACAGTTTCCACACTGAAGCTTTCTTT,CASSEVDSFHTEAFF
few,14,NA,TRBJ2-3,TRBV7-9,TGTGCCAGCAGCCTCGCCAGGGGAACAGATACGCAGTATTTT,CASSLARGTDTQYF
few,17,NA,TRBJ1-6,TRBV5-4,TGTGCCAGCAGCCCCAGGGACCGGAGCTCCTATAATTCACCCCTCCACTTT,CASSPRDRSSYNSPLHF
few,12,NA,TRBJ1-5,TRBV10-3,TGTGCCATCAGTGATAGCAATCAGCCCCAGCATTTT,CAISDSNQPQHF
few,16,TRBD2,TRBJ2-1,TRBV19,TGTGCCAGTAGACTTTCTAGCGGGGGAGCTTACAATGAGCAGTTCTTC,CASRLSSGGAYNEQFF
NA,14,TRBD2,TRBJ2-7,TRBV10-3,TGTGCCGTCACGGCCAGCGGGGGGGCCGGGGAGCAGTACTTC,CAVTASGGAGEQYF
NA,14,TRBD1,TRBJ2-3,TRBV4-1,TGCGCCAGCAGCCCGGGACAGGGCACAGATACGCAGTATTTT,CASSPGQGTDTQYF
few,13,NA,TRBJ2-1,TRBV6-6,TGTGCCAGCAGTTACAGCAGTAGCAATGAGCAGTTCTTC,CASSYSSSNEQFF
NA,13,NA,TRBJ1-2,TRBV25-1,TGTGCCAGCAGTGAGGGGGCCACCTATGGCTACACCTTC,CASSEGATYGYTF
few,12,NA,TRBJ2-4,TRBV30,TGTGCCTGGAGTGTAGGTAAAAACATTCAGTACTTC,CAWSVGKNIQYF
NA,15,NA,TRBJ2-7,TRBV5-4,TGTGCCAGCAGCTCAGGGCAACTTTCGGGGCTCGAGCAGTACTTC,CASSSGQLSGLEQYF
NA,14,TRBD2,TRBJ2-1,TRBV5-1,TGCGCCAGCAGCTCTGGACTAGCCCCCAATGAGCAGTTCTTC,CASSSGLAPNEQFF
NA,12,NA,TRBJ1-2,TRBV6-5,TGTGCCAGCAGTTACTATGGAGAGGGCTACACCTTC,CASSYYGEGYTF
few,16,NA,TRBJ1-2,TRBV18,TGTGCCAGCTCACCTATAGACAGCGCAAGTGGCTATGGCTACACCTTC,CASSPIDSASGYGYTF
NA,15,NA,TRBJ1-2,TRBV4-1,TGCGCCAGCAGCCAAGATCGCGAGGCAGTTTATGGCTACACCTTC,CASSQDREAVYGYTF
NA,14,TRBD1,TRBJ1-2,TRBV13,TGTGCCAGCAGTAGGACAGGGGGGGGATATGGCTACACCTTC,CASSRTGGGYGYTF
NA,12,NA,TRBJ2-1,TRBV18,TGTGCCAGCTCACCACGAGGGCTAGGGCAGTTCTTC,CASSPRGLGQFF